The TCR beta chain described here comes from a study of regulatory T cells in long-lasting Graves disease. Overall study results and limits: Accuracy may have suffered from the small sample size. When disease was persistent, TRBV28, TRBJ1-2 and TRBJ2-5 were the favored segments.

With iRepertoire HTBI primers and Arm-PCR of CDR3 regions, TCR beta libraries were built. A single record per CDR3 protein comes from TCRdb applying MiXCR to the multiplex PCR reads. The sample consists of approximately 440,000 distinct CDR3 sequences, about 25% of them appearing once. This clonotype was detected many times. Its matching antigen is unknown. CDR3 length: 15 residues. Per germline, CDR1 SGHRS and CDR2 YFSETQ. Trimming left V 3 bases short and J 0 bases short, with 13 bases between. Time point noted: persistent/refractory GD, antithyroid drugs over 5 years with positive TRAb. PBMC-derived RNA was used for the TCR library.

This TCR derives from a female donor with Graves disease. The chain carries TRBV5-1 and TRBJ2-7; no firm D call. Sequenced material: peripheral blood mononuclear cells (PBMCs), taken when the disease was refractory, from a patient treated with antithyroid drugs. The chain's CDR3 is CASSSSDSYSYEQYF. The CDR3 nucleotides read TGCGCCAGCAGCTCCTCCGACTCGTACTCCTACGAGCAGTACTTC.